This T cell receptor (beta chain) was found in a study of CD8 T cells in Susac syndrome (dated by TCRdb to between 2018 and 2020). Regarding the complete study: The study used repertoire sequencing to test whether antigen drove CD8+ T cell activation and differentiation in Susac syndrome. CD8+ T cell repertoire clonality was compared between 12 healthy donors, roughly 14 Susac syndrome patients and around 15 multiple sclerosis patients.

From the cysteine through the phenylalanine, the CDR3 covers 15 amino acids. Only CDR3 DNA is held: 45 bases, read in frame from base 1. CDR1 and CDR2 (DFQATT, SNEGSKA) derive from the germline V gene (reference sequence). Trimmed from V: 6 bases; trimmed from J: 0 bases; junction bases lacking a gene match: 6. A remark on this clonotype: What antigen it recognizes has not been identified. Qualities for individual bases were not recorded, and no much larger clone is one base off.

Peripheral blood CD8+ and CD4+ T cells from healthy donors, Susac syndrome patients and multiple sclerosis patients were profiled by high-throughput TCR beta sequencing. The multiple sclerosis controls were treatment-naive patients whose relapsing-remitting disease, either stable or active, fulfilled the revised McDonald criteria. Bulk CD8+ and CD4+ T cells were purified magnetically by negative isolation, whereas CD8+ TEMRA cells were enriched by FACS. Blood was collected in EDTA tubes and processed within 24 hours, with PBMCs isolated through density gradient centrifugation. PBMCs intended for TCR sequencing were frozen in liquid nitrogen and were later thawed in a 37 degrees C water bath. A purity of at least 90% was achieved for sorted or isolated CD4+, CD8+ and CD8+ TEMRA cells. The paper as a whole reports these results and caveats: The study acknowledged that relatively few individuals were included in the TCR sequencing and HLA analysis.

RNA was extracted with the RNeasy kit and 0.5 to 1 ug was reverse transcribed using random hexamers. The immunoSEQ multiplex PCR assay, covering 54 Vbeta and 13 Jbeta segments, was used to amplify TCR beta CDR3 regions. To correct PCR amplification bias, a synthetic template baseline was used for both primer optimization and computational correction. Per the source publication's procedure: Only productive sequences were kept, with reads annotated to V, D and J genes according to IMGT and analyzed in immunoSEQ Analyzer. To calculate clonality, Shannon entropy was normalized by log2 of the number of productive unique sequences and then subtracted from one. For each patient and control, public and private clones were evaluated within the 100 most prevalent clones. Clones were defined as Susac-specific when absent from the healthy and MS cohorts, from approximately 1,100 published viral clones and from other ImmuneACCESS disease sequences. TCRdb passed the public sequencing reads through fastp at Q25 and MiXCR, retaining productive beta sequences. Identical CDR3 protein sequences are pooled into one entry, listed with their most common genes and DNA. What appears here as the V and J calls and clone size reflects TCRdb's work, not the paper's. This sample has around 300,000 distinct CDR3 sequences in its table, and around 91% of those were observed once. The ten biggest clones cover roughly 0.2% of the sample.

The TCR was taken from a human donor with multiple sclerosis. The rearrangement combines TRBV20-1 with TRBJ2-2; a stretch of 8 junction bases matches TRBD2. The source material was CD8+ T cells from PBMCs. Read as DNA, the sequence is TGCAGTGCCAACCCGGGACTAGCGAACACCGGGGAGCTGTTTTTT. The resulting protein is CSANPGLANTGELFF.